This T cell receptor beta chain emerged from a study of cytomegalovirus exposure and HLA in healthy donors. The PCR was carried out with 60 Vbeta primers and 13 Jbeta primers. Sequenced by immunoSEQ multiplex PCR; TCRdb stores in-frame clones only, minus some. Its table records about 83,000 clones. Trimming removed 2 bases from V and 6 bases from J, with 14 bases in between. The CDR3 has 15 residues. Germline V gene lookup returns CDR1 SGHTA and CDR2 FQGTGA. The rearrangement links TRBV7-3 to TRBJ2-1; D not resolved. This clonotype was obtained from a man younger than 30 in good health and CMV-seropositive. The sample consisted of PBMCs. CDR3 residues: CASSLGALLLNEQFF. Here the CDR3 DNA reads TGTGCCAGCAGCTTAGGAGCCCTACTCCTCAATGAGCAGTTCTTC.